The entry below describes one TCR beta chain. This record comes from a study of blood T cell repertoires in COVID-19. Study information: PBMCs, B-cell-depleted T cells, or T cells were the source of the cDNA or gDNA that made up the material.

Using immunoSEQ multiplex PCR, the repertoire was profiled, and TCRdb retains in-frame clones only, with some absent. The table records approximately 390,000 clones, approximately 90% of them present only once. CDR1 is SNHLY and CDR2 is FYNNEI in the germline V gene. With V trimmed by 3 bases and J by 8 bases, 9 bases remained unmatched. The CDR3 has 15 residues. The chain has TRBV2 and TRBJ2-1, with 8 bases that match TRBD1. Sample: PBMCs or T cells enriched from blood (not recorded which). This TCR came from a woman aged 45-65 years who had recovered from COVID-19. The CDR3 loop reads CASSDPGDRGYEQFF. The CDR3 DNA is TGTGCCAGCAGTGACCCCGGAGACAGGGGCTATGAGCAGTTCTTC. The variable domain in full, completed from reference TRBV2 and TRBJ2-1, reads EPEVTQTPSHQVTQMGQEVILRCVPISNHLYFYWYRQILGQKVEFLVSFYNNEISEKSEIFDDQFSVERPDGSNFTLKIRSTKLEDSAMYFCASSDPGDRGYEQFFGPGTRLTVL.